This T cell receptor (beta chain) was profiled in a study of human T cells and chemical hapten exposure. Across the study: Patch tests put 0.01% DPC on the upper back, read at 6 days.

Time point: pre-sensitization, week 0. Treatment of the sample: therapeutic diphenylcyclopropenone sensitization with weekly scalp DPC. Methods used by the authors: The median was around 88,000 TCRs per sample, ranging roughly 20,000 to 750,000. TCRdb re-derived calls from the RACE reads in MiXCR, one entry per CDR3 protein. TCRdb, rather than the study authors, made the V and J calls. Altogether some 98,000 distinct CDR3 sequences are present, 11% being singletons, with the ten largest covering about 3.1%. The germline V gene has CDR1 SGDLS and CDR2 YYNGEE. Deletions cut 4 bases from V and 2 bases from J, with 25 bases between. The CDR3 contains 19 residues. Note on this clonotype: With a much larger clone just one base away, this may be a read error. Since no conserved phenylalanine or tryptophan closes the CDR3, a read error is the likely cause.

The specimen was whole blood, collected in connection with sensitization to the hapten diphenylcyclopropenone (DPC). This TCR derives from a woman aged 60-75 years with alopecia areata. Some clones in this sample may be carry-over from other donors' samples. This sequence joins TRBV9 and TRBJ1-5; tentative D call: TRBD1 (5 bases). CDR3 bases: TGTGCCAGCAGCCCCATCATGGCTCGGGGGACCCTTGGCAATCAGCCCCAGCATTAT. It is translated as CASSPIMARGTLGNQPQHY.